What follows are 3 T cell receptor beta chains derived from one specimen sequenced in a study of blood T cells in healthy people across ages. The second PCR ran about 7 to 12 cycles with a sample-barcoded 5' primer and J-beta primers. TCRdb passed the 5' RACE reads through MiXCR, listing each CDR3 protein once. Among more than 1,000,000 distinct CDR3 sequences listed, about 23% were seen once. These data were also reused for a study on T cells of mothers and their children.

Sequencing used blood. Receptor source: a girl aged 2 to 9 in good health.

This clonotype was observed a few times. The chain uses TRBV19 and TRBJ1-2; D is undetermined. The CDR3 runs 12 residues. Germline V gene sequence: CDR1 LNHDA, CDR2 SQIVND (reference sequence). Deletions cut 5 bases from V and 4 bases from J, with 8 bases between. This CDR3 reads CASSGPSYGYTF. The CDR3 coding sequence is TGTGCCAGTAGTGGGCCCAGCTATGGCTACACCTTC.

The chain couples TRBV7-2 to TRBJ1-4; a possible D gene is TRBD1 (6 bases). The CDR3 runs 14 residues. The V end lost 4 bases, the J end lost 10 bases, and 16 bases lay between the germline ends. CDR1 is SGHTA and CDR2 is FQGNSA in the germline V gene. The CDR3 is CASSSDSRSGKLFF. The CDR3 bases are TGTGCCAGCAGCTCGGACAGTCGGTCCGGAAAACTGTTTTTT.

This rearrangement joins TRBV6-2 or TRBV6-3 to TRBJ2-5, with D unclear. Between the trimmed V and J ends, which lost 2 bases and 2 bases, there was a span of 9 bases. Germline-derived CDR1 and CDR2 are MNHEY and SVGEGT. The CDR3 runs 14 residues. CDR3 sequence: CASSYVTLQETQYF. CDR3 DNA sequence: TGTGCCAGCAGTTACGTAACCCTGCAAGAGACCCAGTACTTC.